These 26 T cell receptor beta chains were all obtained from the same sample, sequenced in a study of identical twins. TCRdb itself ran the 5' RACE reads through MiXCR, one entry per CDR3 protein. Counted here are approximately 620,000 distinct CDR3 sequences, under 9% occurring once; the ten biggest clones make up 0.85% to 1%. A further study also used this sample, focusing on yellow fever vaccine responses in identical twins.

Sequencing used PBMCs. The receptors come from a woman in her late teens or twenties in good health.

This clonotype has a count of ten or more. The chain combines TRBV13 with TRBJ2-7; unclear D gene. The CDR3 covers 14 residues. Germline lookup yields CDR1 PRHDT and CDR2 FYEKMQ (reference sequence). V was cut by 5 bases and J by 3 bases, with 14 bases left in between. The CDR3 DNA sequence: TGTGCCAGCAGCCCGAGGTTTTTCGGCTACGAGCAGTACTTC. This gives the protein CASSPRFFGYEQYF.

The chain employs TRBV3-1 and TRBJ2-7, with a possible D match to TRBD2 (5 bases). Germline values: CDR1 LGHDT, CDR2 YNNKEL (reference sequence). Trimming stripped 4 bases from V and 6 bases from J, with 16 bases between. This CDR3 spans 14 amino acids. CDR3 bases: TGTGCCAGCAGCCTAGCAGTTAAAGGAGGCGAGCAGTACTTC. It is translated as CASSLAVKGGEQYF.

The genes are TRBV29-1 and TRBJ1-1; the D is unclear. The ends were cut back, 8 bases at V and 1 base at J, with 14 bases in the middle. CDR1 is SQVTM, CDR2 ANQGSEA, per germline. This CDR3 comprises 13 residues. The CDR3 region is CSTQARPNTEAFF. For the CDR3, the DNA is TGCAGCACCCAAGCGCGGCCGAACACTGAAGCTTTCTTT. The entire variable domain, with the rest obtained from reference TRBV29-1 and TRBJ1-1, is as follows: SAVISQKPSRDICQRGTSLTIQCQVDSQVTMMFWYRQQPGQSLTLIATANQGSEATYESGFVIDKFPISRPNLTFSTLTVSNMSPEDSSIYLCSTQARPNTEAFFGQGTRLTVV.

The sample holds a few counts of this clonotype. The J gene is TRBJ2-3, the V gene TRBV20-1, with 8 nucleotides matching TRBD1. V shed 5 bases and J 2 bases; nucleotides not matched to a gene: 9. The CDR3 runs 15 residues. Germline loops: CDR1 DFQATT, CDR2 SNEGSKA (reference sequence). CDR3: CSAPRTGTYTDTQYF. CDR3 bases: TGCAGTGCTCCCAGGACAGGGACTTACACAGATACGCAGTATTTT.

The gene calls are TRBV6-5 and TRBJ2-2; D ambiguous. The CDR3 is made up of 13 amino acids. V gave up 4 bases and J gave up 6 bases, with 9 bases separating them. Germline CDR1 is MNHEY and CDR2 is SVGAGI. The CDR3 DNA reads TGTGCCAGCAGTTCCGGTGAACCCGGGGAGCTGTTTTTT. Translation gives CASSSGEPGELFF.

The rearrangement joins TRBV15 to TRBJ2-3; 10 bases match TRBD2. This CDR3 contains 16 residues. Germline values: CDR1 LNHNV, CDR2 YYDKDF (reference sequence). The V gene end was trimmed by 6 bases and the J gene end by 3 bases; junction bases not matched to a gene: 9. The CDR3 DNA reads TGTGCCACCAGAGGGCTAGCGGGAGAGGGGACAGATACGCAGTATTTT. It specifies CATRGLAGEGTDTQYF.

This clonotype was seen many times. The gene calls are TRBV6-5 and TRBJ2-7; 10 bases align to TRBD2. V lost 4 bases, J lost 4 bases, and 4 bases stayed unmatched. This CDR3 region has 14 residues. Germline CDR1 and CDR2: MNHEY and SVGAGI. CDR3 sequence: CASSSSGSLYEQYF. In DNA, the CDR3 is TGTGCCAGCAGTTCTAGCGGGAGCTTATACGAGCAGTACTTC.

This clonotype has just a few counts. This chain joins TRBV21-1 and TRBJ2-2; the table assigns TRBD2, which was not confirmed against the DNA. TRBV21-1 is labeled a pseudogene. The CDR3 runs to 15 residues. The CDR3 DNA reads as TGTGCCAGCAGTAAAGGAGCGGGATGTACCGGGGAGCTGTTTTTT. Protein product: CASSKGAGCTGELFF.

The chain is built from TRBV2 and TRBJ2-5; tentatively, D is TRBD2 (5 bases). The CDR3 covers 13 residues. V was clipped by 6 bases and J by 9 bases, with 17 bases between them. The germline gives CDR1 SNHLY, CDR2 FYNNEI. CDR3 region: CASSRSGVLAQYF. CDR3 nucleotides: TGTGCCAGCAGCCGCTCCGGGGTGTTGGCCCAGTACTTC. Full variable domain (remainder filled in from reference TRBV2 and TRBJ2-5): EPEVTQTPSHQVTQMGQEVILRCVPISNHLYFYWYRQILGQKVEFLVSFYNNEISEKSEIFDDQFSVERPDGSNFTLKIRSTKLEDSAMYFCASSRSGVLAQYFGPGTRLLVL.

J is TRBJ1-1 and V is TRBV6-1; no clear D. Germline CDR1 and CDR2: MNHNS and SASEGT. V lost 2 bases, J lost 3 bases, and 4 bases lay in between. The CDR3 spans 12 residues. DNA of the CDR3: TGTGCCAGCAGTGAATGGGACACTGAAGCTTTCTTT. Its protein is CASSEWDTEAFF.

This clonotype has more than one count but fewer than ten. The chain carries TRBV6-4 and TRBJ2-2; no reliable D call. Germline CDR1 and CDR2: MRHNA and SNTAGT. Trimming removed 2 bases from V and 6 bases from J, with 7 bases in between. The CDR3 is made up of 13 amino acids. CDR3 in amino acids: CASSDRVPGELFF. The DNA of the CDR3 is TGTGCCAGCAGTGACCGAGTCCCCGGGGAGCTGTTTTTT.

This chain uses TRBV29-1 with TRBJ2-3; possible D gene TRBD1, 6 bases. Per germline, CDR1 SQVTM and CDR2 ANQGSEA. Trimming removed 3 bases at V and 2 bases at J, with 9 bases between. The CDR3 is made up of 13 amino acids. The CDR3 protein is CSVDRGLTDTQYF. The CDR3, as DNA: TGCAGCGTTGACAGGGGCCTCACAGATACGCAGTATTTT.

The chain uses TRBV20-1 and TRBJ2-7; 7 positions agree with TRBD1. The germline V gene has CDR1 DFQATT and CDR2 SNEGSKA (reference sequence). This CDR3 comprises 13 residues. With V trimmed by 0 bases and J by 3 bases, 2 bases remained unmatched. This CDR3 is CSARDPGGYEQYF. For the CDR3, the DNA is TGCAGTGCTAGAGATCCAGGGGGCTACGAGCAGTACTTC.

The chain carries TRBV28 and TRBJ2-1; D not certain. Germline V gene sequence: CDR1 MDHEN, CDR2 SYDVKM. The CDR3 spans 10 residues. Trimming removed 5 bases at V and 15 bases at J, with 11 bases between. The CDR3 sequence: CASSTGRLFF. DNA for the CDR3: TGTGCCAGCAGTACGGGTCGGCTGTTCTTC.

The chain has TRBV20-1 and TRBJ1-1; 8 bases are shared with TRBD1. The V segment lost 8 bases and the J segment 1 base; nucleotides outside the gene matches: 3. The CDR3 length is 12 residues. Germline values: CDR1 DFQATT, CDR2 SNEGSKA (reference sequence). CDR3 nucleotide sequence: TGCAGTACCGGGACAGGGAACACTGAAGCTTTCTTT. It is translated as CSTGTGNTEAFF.

This clonotype was detected only a few times. The chain links TRBV4-3 to TRBJ2-1; D remains ambiguous. Per germline, CDR1 LGHNA and CDR2 YSLEER. V lost 0 bases and J 14 bases, leaving 11 bases between the germline ends. This CDR3 is 12 amino acids long. The CDR3 spells CASSQDWQPKFF. DNA of the CDR3: TGCGCCAGCAGCCAAGATTGGCAACCGAAGTTCTTC.

At least ten counts were recorded for this clonotype. V is TRBV7-2 and J is TRBJ2-7, with no clear D. The CDR3 extends over 13 amino acids. Germline V CDR1 and CDR2: SGHTA, FQGNSA. Trimming removed 6 bases at V and 2 bases at J, with 11 bases between. The CDR3 sequence is CASSRRVPYEQYF. In DNA, the CDR3 is TGTGCCAGCAGTCGACGGGTTCCCTACGAGCAGTACTTC.

V gene TRBV4-1 combines with J gene TRBJ2-2; D gene unclear. With 6 bases removed from V and 0 bases from J, the gap between germline ends came to 17 bases. Germline V gives CDR1 MGHRA, CDR2 YSYEKL. This CDR3 spans 17 amino acids. CDR3 in amino acids: CASSPRAPSSNTGELFF. DNA of the CDR3: TGCGCCAGCAGTCCTCGGGCACCCTCATCGAACACCGGGGAGCTGTTTTTT.

The V and J genes are TRBV4-3 and TRBJ2-2; a weak D match, TRBD2 (5 bases). CDR1 LGHNA and CDR2 YSLEER come from the germline V gene. V shed 0 bases and J shed 5 bases, with 13 bases lying between them. The CDR3 consists of 16 residues. CDR3 nucleotide sequence: TGCGCCAGCAGCCAAGATTTAGCCCCGGGGACCGGGGAGCTGTTTTTT. Translation: CASSQDLAPGTGELFF.

This clonotype occurred a few times. The chain joins TRBV9 to TRBJ2-7; D possibly corresponds to TRBD2 (5 bases). CDR3 length equals 15 residues. V was clipped by 0 bases and J by 7 bases, with 17 bases between them. The germline V gene encodes CDR1 SGDLS and CDR2 YYNGEE. As DNA, the CDR3 is TGTGCCAGCAGCGTAGCTCCGGACGGAGGCCCGGAGCAGTACTTC. Its translation is CASSVAPDGGPEQYF.

This clonotype was observed many times. The chain combines TRBV5-1 with TRBJ2-5, with D unclear. The V gene lost 0 bases and the J gene lost 4 bases, with 16 bases spanning the gap. The CDR3 runs 16 residues. Germline-derived CDR1 and CDR2 are SGHRS and YFSETQ. The CDR3 loop is CASSLASQAGRETQYF. The CDR3 region has the DNA TGCGCCAGCAGCTTGGCCTCTCAGGCCGGTAGAGAGACCCAGTACTTC.

The V and J genes are TRBV3-1 and TRBJ2-3; D not resolved. Germline V gene data show CDR1 as LGHDT and CDR2 as YNNKEL (reference sequence). The CDR3 loop spans 14 amino acids. V lost 1 base and J 5 bases, leaving 10 bases between the germline ends. In DNA, the CDR3 is TGTGCCAGCAGCCAAGTTGTCGCCGGAGATACGCAGTATTTT. Amino acids: CASSQVVAGDTQYF.

The table lists this clonotype with many counts. The chain couples TRBV11-2 to TRBJ1-1, with 7 bases lining up with TRBD1. CDR1 SGHAT and CDR2 FQNNGV come from the germline V gene. J was trimmed by 1 base and V by 7 bases; bases with no gene match: 9. The CDR3 has 15 residues. The CDR3 loop is CASITGANTNTEAFF. The CDR3 coding sequence is TGTGCCAGCATCACAGGGGCCAATACGAACACTGAAGCTTTCTTT.

This clonotype was picked up many times. The chain joins TRBV27 to TRBJ1-1, with D perhaps TRBD1 (6 bases). Deletions cut 0 bases from V and 1 base from J, with 9 bases between. Germline loops: CDR1 MNHEY, CDR2 SMNVEV (reference sequence). This CDR3 has 15 amino acids. The CDR3 DNA is TGTGCCAGCAGTTTATCCCCGGACAGGAACACTGAAGCTTTCTTT. Its translation: CASSLSPDRNTEAFF.

At least ten counts were recorded for this clonotype. J is TRBJ2-1 and V is TRBV12-3 or TRBV12-4, with no clear D. V dropped 6 bases and J dropped 5 bases, with 20 bases sitting between them. This CDR3 has 16 amino acids. The CDR3 DNA sequence: TGTGCCAGCAGCCCCCCACGAGGAGCTACTAACAATGAGCAGTTCTTC. This sequence encodes CASSPPRGATNNEQFF.

This clonotype was seen only a few times. The rearrangement joins TRBV12-3 or TRBV12-4 to TRBJ1-5; tentatively, D is TRBD1 (6 bases). CDR3 length equals 14 residues. V lost 5 bases, J lost 5 bases, and 13 bases lay in between. CDR3 bases: TGTGCCAGCAGTAACCAGGGGAGTCATCAGCCCCAGCATTTT. Translating gives CASSNQGSHQPQHF.